The T cell receptor (beta chain) described here comes from a study of T cell responses to AZD1222 COVID-19 vaccine (dated by TCRdb to 2020 to 2023). With regard to the full study: AZD1222 recipients with second doses at about 4 weeks or about 12 weeks were pooled, because spike-specific TCR depth and breadth did not differ between schedules. TCR sequencing was performed for roughly 250 trial participants, of whom around 200 were given two doses of AZD1222 and roughly 25 were given two doses of MenACWY control vaccine. Enrollment into the trials was organized by age into subgroups of 18-55, 56-69 and 70-plus years, and those subgroups contained about 160, 30 and 59 TCR-sequenced participants, respectively. Results the study describes overall, beyond this receptor: The 56-69-year group was small, and its depth increase did not reach significance, likely because of low power. Because no day 14 peak-response samples were available, the repertoires could be characterized only after the peak T cell response. Participants were mostly white British, with more females than males. The authors suggested clonal diversity may have been underestimated. Reportedly, close to half of the unique spike-specific TCRs recognized epitopes lying outside the regions that are mutated in the B.1.351 and B.1.1.7 variants. The whole spike protein was spanned by vaccine-associated CD4 TCRs, and dominant responses were seen in regions 160-218 and 743-854. Only a handful of AZD1222 recipients were SARS-CoV-2 seropositive at baseline, limiting conclusions about previously exposed vaccinees. After two AZD1222 doses, both the breadth and the depth of spike-specific TCRs were significantly higher than at day 0 and than in MenACWY recipients.

The CDR3 regions of human TCRbeta chains were analyzed by immunosequencing. The published analysis was carried out like this. TCRs in the repertoires were compared against a reference library of SARS-CoV-2-specific TCRs that had been generated with the MIRA antigen-specificity platform. Breadth was defined as the fraction of unique TCRs that were SARS-CoV-2-associated. Depth was defined as the fraction of total T cells that were SARS-CoV-2-associated. Using the MIRA data, every spike-specific TCR was mapped to the spike region that the TCR reacted to and assigned to either a CD4 or a CD8 class. Log10-transformed breadth and depth values were compared by one-way ANOVA with Sidak's multiple comparisons tests. TCRdb took this table from immuneACCESS and kept in-frame rearrangements with V and J called. Such tables lack part of the clones; where checked against another copy, unresolved V genes explain under half of the gap, and the rest is unexplained. The V and J calls and clone size are taken from that table; D and trimming were inferred from the DNA. The sample table records around 70,000 clones; roughly 86% of these occur just once. 7.8% of the sample is taken by the ten largest.

The time point label of this sample denotes: baseline before first vaccination. Samples from vaccinated people were obtained from the UK trials COV001 and COV002, which included a single-blind randomized controlled phase 2/3 trial of AZD1222 (ChAdOx1 nCoV-19) in healthy adults. Trial participant PBMC samples were collected at day 0 and day 28 after the second dose for TCRbeta chain sequencing. In the case of this clone: Its antigen remains undetermined. Per-base quality was not reported, and no clone a single base away is much larger than it.

Source: peripheral blood, taken on day 0 of AZD1222 vaccination. The receptor's source is an adult in good health.

The base sequence is TGTGCCATCAGCGCGTTATCTGATGAGCAGTTCTTC. This is translated as CAISALSDEQFF. Here the chain combines TRBV10-3 and TRBJ2-1; no D gene call is confident. Reading from cysteine to phenylalanine, the CDR3 counts 12 amino acids. Just the 36-base CDR3 DNA is kept, in frame starting at base 1. The junction shows trimming of 6 bases on V and 8 bases on J, plus 11 bases between the germline ends. From the germline V gene, CDR1 is ENHRY and CDR2 is SYGVKD.